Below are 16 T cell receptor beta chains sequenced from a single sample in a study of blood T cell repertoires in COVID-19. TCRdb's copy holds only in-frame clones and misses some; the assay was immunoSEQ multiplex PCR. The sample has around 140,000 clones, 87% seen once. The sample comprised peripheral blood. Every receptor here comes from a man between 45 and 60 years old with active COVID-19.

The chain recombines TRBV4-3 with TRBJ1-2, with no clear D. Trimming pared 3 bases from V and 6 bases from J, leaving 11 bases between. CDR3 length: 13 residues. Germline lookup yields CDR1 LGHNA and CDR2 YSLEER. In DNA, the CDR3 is TGCGCCAGCAGCCAGTATCCGGTGGATGGCTACACCTTC. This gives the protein CASSQYPVDGYTF.

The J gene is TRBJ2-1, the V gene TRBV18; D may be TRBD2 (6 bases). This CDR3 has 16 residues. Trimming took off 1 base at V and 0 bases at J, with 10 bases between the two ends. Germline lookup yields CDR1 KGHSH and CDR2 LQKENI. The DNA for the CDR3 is TGTGCCAGCTCACCACAAGGGAGGAGCTCCTACAATGAGCAGTTCTTC. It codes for CASSPQGRSSYNEQFF.

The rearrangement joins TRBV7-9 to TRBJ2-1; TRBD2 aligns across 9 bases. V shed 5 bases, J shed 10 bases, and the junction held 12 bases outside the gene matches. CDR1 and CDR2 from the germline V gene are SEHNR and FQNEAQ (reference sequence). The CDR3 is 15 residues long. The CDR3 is CASSHERGAPVEQFF. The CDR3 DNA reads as TGTGCCAGCAGCCACGAGCGGGGGGCCCCCGTGGAGCAGTTCTTC.

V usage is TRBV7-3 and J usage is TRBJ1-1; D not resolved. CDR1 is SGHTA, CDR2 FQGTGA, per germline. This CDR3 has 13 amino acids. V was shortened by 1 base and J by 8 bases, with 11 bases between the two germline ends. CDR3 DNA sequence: TGTGCCAGCAGCTTAAGTCCGGGAGACGAAGCTTTCTTT. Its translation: CASSLSPGDEAFF.

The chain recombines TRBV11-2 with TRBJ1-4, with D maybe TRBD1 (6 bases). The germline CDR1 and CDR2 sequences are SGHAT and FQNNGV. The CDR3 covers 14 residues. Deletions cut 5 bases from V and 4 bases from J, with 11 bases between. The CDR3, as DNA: TGTGCCAGCAGCGGGGCAGGGGTTAATGAAAAACTGTTTTTT. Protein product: CASSGAGVNEKLFF.

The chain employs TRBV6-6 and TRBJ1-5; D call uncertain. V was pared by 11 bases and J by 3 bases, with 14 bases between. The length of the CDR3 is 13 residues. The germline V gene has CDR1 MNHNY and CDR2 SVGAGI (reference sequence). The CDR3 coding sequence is TGTGCCGCCCAGATGAAGTTCAATCAGCCCCAGCATTTT. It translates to CAAQMKFNQPQHF.

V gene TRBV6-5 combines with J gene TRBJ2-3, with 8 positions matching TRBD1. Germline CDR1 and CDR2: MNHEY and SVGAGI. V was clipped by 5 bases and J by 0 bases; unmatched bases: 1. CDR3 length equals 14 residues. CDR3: CASSRTGSTDTQYF. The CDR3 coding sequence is TGTGCCAGCAGTCGGACAGGGAGCACAGATACGCAGTATTTT.

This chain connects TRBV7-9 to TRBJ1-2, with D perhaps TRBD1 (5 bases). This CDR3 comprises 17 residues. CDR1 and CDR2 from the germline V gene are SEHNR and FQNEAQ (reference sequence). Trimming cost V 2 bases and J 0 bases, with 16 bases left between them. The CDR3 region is CASSLFLAGGANYGYTF. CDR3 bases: TGTGCCAGCAGCTTATTCCTCGCCGGGGGGGCTAACTATGGCTACACCTTC. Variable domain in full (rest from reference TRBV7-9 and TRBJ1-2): DTGVSQNPRHKITKRGQNVTFRCDPISEHNRLYWYRQTLGQGPEFLTYFQNEAQLEKSRLLSDRFSAERPKGSFSTLEIQRTEQGDSAMYLCASSLFLAGGANYGYTFGSGTRLTVV.

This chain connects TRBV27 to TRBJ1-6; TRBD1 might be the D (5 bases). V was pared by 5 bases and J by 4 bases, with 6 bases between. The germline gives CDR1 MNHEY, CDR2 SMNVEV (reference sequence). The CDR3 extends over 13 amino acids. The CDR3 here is CASSQGYNSPLHF. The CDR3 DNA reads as TGTGCCAGCAGTCAGGGTTATAATTCACCCCTCCACTTT.

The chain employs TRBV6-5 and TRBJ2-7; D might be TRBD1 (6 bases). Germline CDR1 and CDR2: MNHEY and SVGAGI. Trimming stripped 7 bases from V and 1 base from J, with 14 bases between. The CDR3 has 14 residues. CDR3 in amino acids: CASTWTASSYEQYF. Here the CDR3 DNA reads TGTGCCAGCACTTGGACAGCGTCTTCCTACGAGCAGTACTTC.

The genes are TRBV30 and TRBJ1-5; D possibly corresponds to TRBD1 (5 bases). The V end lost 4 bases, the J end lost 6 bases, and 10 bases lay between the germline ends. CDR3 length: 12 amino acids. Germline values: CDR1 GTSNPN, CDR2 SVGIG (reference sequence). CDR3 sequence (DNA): TGTGCCTGGAATAGGGGCGGTCAGCCCCAGCATTTT. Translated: CAWNRGGQPQHF.

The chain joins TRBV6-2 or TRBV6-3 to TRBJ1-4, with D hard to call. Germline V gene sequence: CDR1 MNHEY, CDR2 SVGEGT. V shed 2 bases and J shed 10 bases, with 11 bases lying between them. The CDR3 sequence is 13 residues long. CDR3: CASSYEPRIKLFF. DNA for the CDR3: TGTGCCAGCAGTTACGAACCGAGGATAAAACTGTTTTTT.

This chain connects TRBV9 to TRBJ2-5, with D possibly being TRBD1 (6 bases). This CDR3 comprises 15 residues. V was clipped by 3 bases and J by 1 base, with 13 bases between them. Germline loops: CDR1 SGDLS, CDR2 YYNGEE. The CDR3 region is CASSAQPGVQETQYF. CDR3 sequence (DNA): TGTGCCAGCAGCGCTCAACCAGGGGTCCAAGAGACCCAGTACTTC.

The CDR3 sequence is CASRRGTRGGAFQETQYF. CDR3 sequence (DNA): TGTGCCAGCCGCCGGGGGACTCGCGGGGGGGCTTTCCAAGAGACCCAGTACTTC. The V gene is TRBV7-8, the J gene TRBJ2-5, with 9 bases identical to TRBD2. Germline trimming cut 8 bases from V and 1 base from J; bases unmatched to any gene: 17. The CDR3 is 18 amino acids. Looked up from germline, CDR1 is SGHVS and CDR2 is FQNEAQ.

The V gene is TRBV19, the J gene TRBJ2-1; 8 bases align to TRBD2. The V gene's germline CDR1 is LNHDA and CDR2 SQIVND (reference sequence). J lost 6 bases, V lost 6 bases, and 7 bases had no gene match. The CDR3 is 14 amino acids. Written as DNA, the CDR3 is TGTGCCAGTAGCCCCACGGGGGGGGGCAATGAGCAGTTCTTC. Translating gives CASSPTGGGNEQFF.

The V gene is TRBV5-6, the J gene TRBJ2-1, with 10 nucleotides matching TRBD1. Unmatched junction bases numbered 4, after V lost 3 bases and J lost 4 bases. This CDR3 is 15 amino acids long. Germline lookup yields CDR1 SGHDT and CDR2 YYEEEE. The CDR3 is CASSWGQGPYNEQFF. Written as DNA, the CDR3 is TGTGCCAGCAGCTGGGGACAGGGGCCTTACAATGAGCAGTTCTTC.